One sample yielded the 32 T cell receptor beta chains listed below, sequenced in a study of cytomegalovirus exposure and HLA in healthy donors. The PCR employed 60 Vbeta primers together with 13 Jbeta primers. The table came from immunoSEQ multiplex PCR; TCRdb's copy has only in-frame clones and leaves some out. The sample contains over 150,000 clones, about 70% of which appear only once. The sequenced sample consisted of PBMCs. These receptors all come from a woman between 40 and 50 years old in good health and CMV-seropositive.

This rearrangement joins TRBV5-1 to TRBJ2-1; 7 positions agree with TRBD2. V dropped 0 bases and J dropped 6; count of bases not matched to a gene: 9. Germline assignment: CDR1 SGHRS and CDR2 YFSETQ. The CDR3 extends over 16 amino acids. CDR3 residues: CASSLEVKTGGNEQFF. CDR3 DNA: TGCGCCAGCAGCTTGGAGGTCAAAACGGGGGGCAATGAGCAGTTCTTC.

The chain carries TRBV9 and TRBJ2-1, with 7 nucleotides matching TRBD1. This CDR3 region has 15 residues. Germline V gene sequence: CDR1 SGDLS, CDR2 YYNGEE. The junction had 5 bases not matched to a gene; V was cut back by 2 bases and J by 3 bases. The CDR3 DNA is TGTGCCAGCAGCGTCTACAGGGACAGCTACAATGAGCAGTTCTTC. Translated, it gives CASSVYRDSYNEQFF.

V gene TRBV28 combines with J gene TRBJ2-5; 10 bases line up with TRBD2. The ends lost 6 bases at V and 2 bases at J; junction bases unmatched: 6. CDR3 size: 15 residues. The germline V gene encodes CDR1 MDHEN and CDR2 SYDVKM. CDR3 region: CASRQSGGGQETQYF. CDR3 in DNA: TGTGCCAGCAGGCAAAGCGGGGGGGGACAAGAGACCCAGTACTTC.

The rearrangement links TRBV15 to TRBJ2-2, with 8 positions matching TRBD2. CDR3 length: 16 amino acids. The junction had 4 bases not matched to a gene; V was cut back by 0 bases and J by 4 bases. Germline assignment: CDR1 LNHNV and CDR2 YYDKDF (reference sequence). DNA for the CDR3: TGTGCCACCAGCAGAGAGCGGGGGGCCGGCACCGGGGAGCTGTTTTTT. Protein: CATSRERGAGTGELFF. Variable domain in full (rest from reference TRBV15 and TRBJ2-2): DAMVIQNPRYQVTQFGKPVTLSCSQTLNHNVMYWYQQKSSQAPKLLFHYYDKDFNNEADTPDNFQSRRPNTSFCFLDIRSPGLGDTAMYLCATSRERGAGTGELFFGEGSRLTVL.

The count of this clone is one. V and J are TRBV19 and TRBJ1-2, with D perhaps TRBD1 (6 bases). The germline V gene has CDR1 LNHDA and CDR2 SQIVND (reference sequence). The CDR3 runs to 14 residues. Trimming removed 7 bases from V and 8 bases from J, with 20 bases in between. CDR3 amino acids: CASTTMYVTGGYTF. The CDR3, as DNA: TGTGCCAGTACCACCATGTATGTCACAGGGGGCTACACCTTC.

This chain links TRBV5-8 with TRBJ2-5, with TRBD1 matching over 8 bases. The CDR3 loop spans 14 amino acids. V was pared by 4 bases and J by 5 bases, with 7 bases of the junction left unmatched. CDR1 is SGHTS, CDR2 YDEGEE, per germline. CDR3: CASSPWTGRETQYF. For the CDR3, the DNA is TGTGCCAGCAGCCCCTGGACAGGGCGGGAGACCCAGTACTTC.

This clone was observed once. This chain connects TRBV2 to TRBJ2-1; 13 bases align to TRBD2. Germline lookup yields CDR1 SNHLY and CDR2 FYNNEI. The V and J ends lost 3 bases and 0 bases, in that order; junction bases with no gene match: 8. CDR3 size: 19 residues. CDR3 nucleotides: TGTGCCAGCAGTGATCTTAAGACTAGCGGGGGGAGCTCCTACAATGAGCAGTTCTTC. Its protein product is CASSDLKTSGGSSYNEQFF.

This clone was counted once. Here the CDR3 DNA reads TGTGCCAGCAGCTTGGCCGGGACTAGCGGGAGTTTAGATACGCAGTATTTT. Encoded protein: CASSLAGTSGSLDTQYF. The chain joins TRBV5-6 to TRBJ2-3, with 14 bases aligning to TRBD2. Trimming at V came to 0 bases and at J to 5 bases, leaving 5 bases not matched to a gene. The CDR3 spans 17 residues. Per germline, CDR1 SGHDT and CDR2 YYEEEE.

This clone was picked up a small number of times. The CDR3 loop is CASSLVGVAGNTIYF. The CDR3 DNA follows: TGTGCCAGCAGTTTAGTAGGGGTAGCTGGAAACACCATATATTTT. The chain links TRBV28 to TRBJ1-3, with D maybe TRBD1 (5 bases). V lost 2 bases, J lost 2 bases, and 10 bases lay in between. Germline assignment: CDR1 MDHEN and CDR2 SYDVKM. The CDR3 has 15 residues.

The V gene is TRBV4-3, the J gene TRBJ2-6; maybe TRBD1 (6 bases). Trimming took 1 base from V and 4 from J, leaving 11 bases between them. CDR1 is LGHNA and CDR2 is YSLEER in the germline V gene. This CDR3 region has 16 residues. CDR3 DNA: TGCGCCAGCAGCCAAGGTACAGGGACCGGGGCCAACGTCCTGACTTTC. Translated: CASSQGTGTGANVLTF.

This sequence joins TRBV4-1 and TRBJ2-6; 7 bases fit TRBD1. This CDR3 contains 16 residues. Looked up from germline, CDR1 is MGHRA and CDR2 is YSYEKL. V was pared by 4 bases and J by 1 base, with 4 bases of the junction left unmatched. The CDR3 spells CASSRTTGSGANVLTF. In DNA form, the CDR3 reads TGCGCCAGCAGCCGTACGACAGGGTCTGGGGCCAACGTCCTGACTTTC.

Here the CDR3 DNA reads TGTGCCAGCAGCGTCAGCGGGAGGGCAGGAGAGACCCAGTACTTC. It specifies CASSVSGRAGETQYF. The chain uses TRBV9 and TRBJ2-5; 10 nucleotides line up with TRBD2. Germline V lookup: CDR1 SGDLS, CDR2 YYNGEE. This CDR3 spans 15 amino acids. The V segment lost 2 bases and the J segment 4 bases; nucleotides outside the gene matches: 5.

The rearrangement links TRBV27 to TRBJ2-7; 9 bases match TRBD1. Germline V gene data show CDR1 as MNHEY and CDR2 as SMNVEV (reference sequence). The J segment lost 4 bases and the V segment lost 5 bases, leaving 12 bases of the junction unmatched. CDR3 length: 16 residues. The CDR3 nucleotides read TGTGCCAGCAGTATACCCTCCGCGACAGGGGGATACGAGCAGTACTTC. Protein: CASSIPSATGGYEQYF.

The V call is TRBV10-3, the J call TRBJ1-2; the D gene is possibly TRBD1 (5 bases). Germline loops: CDR1 ENHRY, CDR2 SYGVKD. The CDR3 length is 13 residues. V was shortened by 8 bases and J by 2 bases, with 12 bases between the two germline ends. The CDR3 protein is CAIGQGENYGYTF. In DNA, the CDR3 is TGTGCCATCGGGCAGGGTGAAAACTATGGCTACACCTTC.

In the case of this clone: The same CDR3 is also encoded by other DNA sequences in this sample. The gene calls are TRBV5-1 and TRBJ2-7; 7 bases fit TRBD1. J gave up 2 bases and V 4 bases, and 3 bases lay outside the gene matches. The CDR3 sequence is 13 residues long. From germline, CDR1 is SGHRS and CDR2 YFSETQ. This CDR3 is CASSLDRAYEQYF. DNA for the CDR3: TGCGCCAGCAGCCTCGACAGGGCCTACGAGCAGTACTTC.

This rearrangement joins TRBV9 to TRBJ1-2; 11 bases fit TRBD1. The germline V gene has CDR1 SGDLS and CDR2 YYNGEE. The trim removed 4 bases at V and 4 bases at J, leaving 6 bases unmatched. This CDR3 has 15 residues. CDR3: CASSPRTGGGYGYTF. CDR3 DNA sequence: TGTGCCAGCAGCCCCCGGACAGGGGGCGGCTATGGCTACACCTTC.

The chain employs TRBV4-2 and TRBJ2-3; 8 nucleotides line up with TRBD2. The germline CDR1 and CDR2 sequences are LGHNA and YNFKEQ. The length of the CDR3 is 14 residues. J lost 2 bases, V lost 10 bases, and 8 bases had no gene match. The DNA for the CDR3 is TGTGCCAACACCGGGACTAGTCCCACAGATACGCAGTATTTT. It is translated as CANTGTSPTDTQYF.

V usage is TRBV27 and J usage is TRBJ2-1; 9 bases map to TRBD2. V was clipped by 4 bases and J by 3 bases; unmatched bases: 13. The germline CDR1 and CDR2 sequences are MNHEY and SMNVEV (reference sequence). This CDR3 comprises 18 residues. Here the CDR3 reads CASSSTMGGRGIYNEQFF. In DNA form, the CDR3 reads TGTGCCAGCAGTTCAACCATGGGCGGGAGGGGGATCTACAATGAGCAGTTCTTC.

The sample holds a few counts of this clone. The rearrangement links TRBV5-6 to TRBJ1-4; 8 nucleotides agree with TRBD1. The CDR3 runs 15 residues. The J segment lost 10 bases and the V segment lost 4 bases, leaving 12 bases of the junction unmatched. Germline CDR1 reads SGHDT; CDR2 reads YYEEEE. The CDR3 DNA sequence: TGTGCCAGCAGCCCCACCTCGACAGGGGTTGGAAAACTGTTTTTT. This codes for CASSPTSTGVGKLFF.

CDR3 nucleotides: TGTGCCAGCAGTGAAGGGGACAGGGACTACACCTTC. Its protein is CASSEGDRDYTF. The rearrangement uses TRBV2 and TRBJ1-2; 9 bases fit TRBD1. Losses at the gene ends were 1 base for V and 10 bases for J; bases not matched to a gene: 1. Germline V lookup: CDR1 SNHLY, CDR2 FYNNEI. This CDR3 has 12 amino acids.

The chain combines TRBV28 with TRBJ2-7; the D is unclear. Trimming left V 2 bases short and J 4 bases short, with 9 bases between. CDR1 MDHEN and CDR2 SYDVKM come from the germline V gene. The CDR3 totals 13 residues. The CDR3 region is CASSLAGTYEQYF. In nucleotides, the CDR3 is TGTGCCAGCAGTTTAGCCGGTACGTACGAGCAGTACTTC. Full variable domain (remainder filled in from reference TRBV28 and TRBJ2-7): DVKVTQSSRYLVKRTGEKVFLECVQDMDHENMFWYRQDPGLGLRLIYFSYDVKMKEKGDIPEGYSVSREKKERFSLILESASTNQTSMYLCASSLAGTYEQYFGPGTRLTVT.

Remarks on this clone: The sample holds other DNA sequences that translate to the same CDR3. The chain links TRBV10-3 to TRBJ2-5; TRBD2 aligns across 8 bases. The J call may be mistaken, given a closer DNA end match to TRBJ2-7. The CDR3 runs 15 residues. Germline assignment: CDR1 ENHRY and CDR2 SYGVKD. CDR3 bases: TGTGCCATCAGTGAGTCTTCCGGGGGGGCCCACGAGCAGTACTTC. Translating gives CAISESSGGAHEQYF.

The chain carries TRBV21-1 and TRBJ2-1; TRBD2 was called by the table and not checked on the DNA. TRBV21-1 is labeled a pseudogene. The CDR3 is made up of 14 amino acids. This chain's CDR3 is CASRFGLPYNEQFF. DNA of the CDR3: TGTGCCAGCAGGTTTGGACTTCCTTACAATGAGCAGTTCTTC.

The chain joins TRBV10-3 to TRBJ2-2; 7 nucleotides match TRBD1. In germline, CDR1 is ENHRY, CDR2 SYGVKD. This CDR3 is built from 16 residues. The V gene end was trimmed by 2 bases and the J gene end by 6 bases; junction bases not matched to a gene: 9. As DNA, the CDR3 is TGTGCCATCAGTGAGAGGAAGGGGGCAATCGCCGGGGAGCTGTTTTTT. As protein: CAISERKGAIAGELFF.

In this sample, this clone turned up a few times. The genes are TRBV5-1 and TRBJ2-7, with TRBD1 matching 7 bases. CDR1 is SGHRS, CDR2 YFSETQ, per germline. The junction had 6 bases not matched to a gene; V was cut back by 0 bases and J by 6 bases. This CDR3 spans 14 amino acids. The CDR3 sequence: CASSLGEGAGEQYF. The CDR3 bases are TGCGCCAGCAGCTTGGGTGAGGGGGCGGGCGAGCAGTACTTC. Together with reference TRBV5-1 and TRBJ2-7, the CDR3 gives the full variable domain: KAGVTQTPRYLIKTRGQQVTLSCSPISGHRSVSWYQQTPGQGLQFLFEYFSETQRNKGNFPGRFSGRQFSNSRSEMNVSTLELGDSALYLCASSLGEGAGEQYFGPGTRLTVT.

V gene TRBV29-1 combines with J gene TRBJ1-6, with 7 nucleotides matching TRBD1. The V and J ends lost 0 bases and 14 bases, in that order; junction bases with no gene match: 1. This CDR3 comprises 11 residues. Germline CDR1 SQVTM, CDR2 ANQGSEA. CDR3 region: CSVEDTGALHF. The DNA for the CDR3 is TGCAGCGTTGAAGATACAGGGGCCCTCCACTTT.

The chain joins TRBV28 to TRBJ2-1; 15 bases are a match to TRBD2. The germline CDR1 and CDR2 sequences are MDHEN and SYDVKM. CDR3 size: 17 residues. V trimming: 3 bases; J trimming: 9 bases; junction bases outside the gene matches: 9. CDR3 in DNA: TGTGCCAGCAGTTTGGGACTAGCGGGAGGAAATTTAGGTGAGCAGTTCTTC. This codes for CASSLGLAGGNLGEQFF.

Only a few counts were recorded for this clone. This chain joins TRBV7-9 and TRBJ2-7; D may be TRBD1 (6 bases). CDR1 is SEHNR, CDR2 FQNEAQ, per germline (reference sequence). The CDR3 extends over 15 amino acids. The ends were cut back, 1 base at V and 4 bases at J, with 14 bases in the middle. The CDR3 sequence is CASSLEPGTSYEQYF. The CDR3 DNA follows: TGTGCCAGCAGCTTAGAGCCCGGGACAAGTTACGAGCAGTACTTC.

The CDR3 protein is CASSQGSQAGNTIYF. The CDR3 DNA reads as TGCGCCAGCAGCCAAGGATCACAGGCGGGAAACACCATATATTTT. The genes are TRBV4-1 and TRBJ1-3; maybe TRBD1 (5 bases). The CDR3 contains 15 residues. Trimming shortened V by 1 base and J by 4 bases, and 11 bases separated the two germline ends. Germline loops: CDR1 MGHRA, CDR2 YSYEKL.

The chain is built from TRBV9 and TRBJ1-1; 9 bases map to TRBD1. With V trimmed by 0 bases and J by 5 bases, 8 bases remained unmatched. CDR1 is SGDLS, CDR2 YYNGEE, per germline. The CDR3 consists of 16 residues. CDR3: CASSVGTGASVTEAFF. The CDR3 DNA follows: TGTGCCAGCAGCGTAGGGACAGGGGCCAGTGTGACTGAAGCTTTCTTT.

The V call is TRBV6-1, the J call TRBJ2-2, with no clear D. This CDR3 region has 15 residues. The germline V and J ends were trimmed by 0 bases and 5 bases, with 10 bases remaining between them. CDR1 and CDR2 (germline): MNHNS, SASEGT. The CDR3 region is CASSEAGVWTGELFF. The CDR3, as DNA: TGTGCCAGCAGTGAAGCGGGCGTATGGACCGGGGAGCTGTTTTTT.

The CDR3: CASTPGTGFNYGYTF. CDR3 sequence (DNA): TGTGCCAGCACCCCCGGGACAGGATTCAACTATGGCTACACCTTC. This chain uses TRBV6-1 with TRBJ1-2; 8 bases fit TRBD1. The CDR3 spans 15 residues. V was clipped by 7 bases and J by 2 bases; unmatched bases: 9. Germline CDR1 MNHNS, CDR2 SASEGT.